The 8 T cell receptor beta chains below were found in one sample sequenced in a study of T cell responses to AZD1222 COVID-19 vaccine. Some clones are missing from TCRdb's copy, which holds only in-frame ones; the method was immunoSEQ multiplex PCR. The table records 70,000 to 95,000 clones, approximately 80% of them present only once. The source was peripheral blood, collected on day 0 of AZD1222 vaccination. Receptors originate from an adult in good health.

The V gene is TRBV7-9, the J gene TRBJ2-7; 9 bases map to TRBD1. Losses at the gene ends were 5 bases for V and 6 bases for J; bases not matched to a gene: 17. The CDR3 is 17 residues long. Germline V CDR1 and CDR2: SEHNR, FQNEAQ (reference sequence). Here the CDR3 reads CASSPYPTRDRDREQYF. The CDR3, as DNA: TGTGCCAGCAGCCCGTACCCAACCCGGGACAGGGATCGCGAGCAGTACTTC. Looking up the rest from reference TRBV7-9 and TRBJ2-7 gives the full variable domain: DTGVSQNPRHKITKRGQNVTFRCDPISEHNRLYWYRQTLGQGPEFLTYFQNEAQLEKSRLLSDRFSAERPKGSFSTLEIQRTEQGDSAMYLCASSPYPTRDRDREQYFGPGTRLTVT.

V gene TRBV5-1 combines with J gene TRBJ2-3, with 12 bases fitting TRBD2. Germline assignment: CDR1 SGHRS and CDR2 YFSETQ. V shed 2 bases, J shed 8 bases, and the junction held 9 bases outside the gene matches. The CDR3 loop spans 16 amino acids. CDR3 residues: CASSFGIGTSGLTQYF. The CDR3 DNA reads as TGCGCCAGCAGCTTTGGGATCGGGACTAGCGGGCTTACGCAGTATTTT.

This sequence joins TRBV5-1 and TRBJ2-1, with D uncertain. The CDR3 loop spans 16 amino acids. Germline V gene sequence: CDR1 SGHRS, CDR2 YFSETQ. Trimming took off 0 bases at V and 6 bases at J, with 16 bases between the two ends. The CDR3 protein is CASSLDFSGRVNEQFF. CDR3 DNA sequence: TGCGCCAGCAGCTTGGATTTCTCGGGCCGGGTCAATGAGCAGTTCTTC.

The chain couples TRBV4-1 to TRBJ1-3, with 9 bases matching TRBD1. Per germline, CDR1 MGHRA and CDR2 YSYEKL. Losses at the gene ends were 4 bases for V and 0 bases for J; bases not matched to a gene: 4. The CDR3 is 16 amino acids. The CDR3 protein is CASSPLDRGSGNTIYF. The CDR3 nucleotides read TGCGCCAGCAGCCCACTGGACAGGGGCTCTGGAAACACCATATATTTT.

The genes are TRBV7-8 and TRBJ1-5; TRBD1 matches at 7 bases. Germline V gene sequence: CDR1 SGHVS, CDR2 FQNEAQ. J gave up 4 bases and V 5 bases, and 11 bases lay outside the gene matches. The CDR3 loop spans 16 amino acids. CDR3 protein: CASSDTQGGPNQPQHF. The CDR3, as DNA: TGTGCCAGCAGCGATACACAAGGGGGCCCGAATCAGCCCCAGCATTTT.

The CDR3 region is CASSDGQINYEQYF. Here the CDR3 DNA reads TGTGCCAGTAGTGACGGACAGATTAACTACGAGCAGTACTTC. The chain uses TRBV19 and TRBJ2-7, with a weak D call TRBD1 (6 bases). V dropped 5 bases and J dropped 3 bases, with 14 bases sitting between them. Germline CDR1 is LNHDA and CDR2 is SQIVND (reference sequence). There are 14 residues in the CDR3.

This clone has only a few counts. The genes are TRBV5-1 and TRBJ1-1; possibly TRBD1 for D (5 bases). V was clipped by 4 bases and J by 5 bases, with 24 bases between them. Germline V gene sequence: CDR1 SGHRS, CDR2 YFSETQ. CDR3 length equals 17 residues. The CDR3 spells CASSLHPQGGLGTEAFF. Here the CDR3 DNA reads TGCGCCAGCAGCCTCCACCCGCAGGGAGGGTTGGGTACTGAAGCTTTCTTT.

This chain uses TRBV7-8 with TRBJ2-3; D might be TRBD2 (5 bases). Between the trimmed V and J ends, which lost 7 bases and 5 bases, there was a span of 19 bases. The CDR3 has 15 amino acids. In germline, CDR1 is SGHVS, CDR2 FQNEAQ. CDR3 protein: CASTLGTGLGDTQYF. The CDR3 coding sequence is TGTGCCAGCACCCTGGGTACGGGATTGGGAGATACGCAGTATTTT.